This is a list of T cell receptor beta chains from one sample in a study of T cells in localized non-small cell lung cancer. This table comes from immunoSEQ multiplex PCR, and its TCRdb copy is limited to in-frame clones, with some not included. The sample carries tens of thousands of clones, around 80% recorded once. The source was peripheral blood, collected before any cancer treatment. The receptors shown here come from a female donor older than 55 with stage I lung adenocarcinoma. Each CDR3 is given with its conserved first and last residue. The D gene is left open where the match is weak. Where a row states a size, it is once, few, many or the class of an expanded clone; other rows omit it.

J	size	D	V	DNA	CDR3
TRBJ2-1	-	-	TRBV5-4	TGTGCCAGCAGCTTCCGTAGACTAGATCGATTCTACAATGAGCAGTTCTTC	CASSFRRLDRFYNEQFF
TRBJ2-5	-	-	TRBV7-8	TGTGCCAGCACCTCCCCCAGGGTGGAGCAAGAGACCCAGTACTTC	CASTSPRVEQETQYF
TRBJ2-3	-	TRBD2	TRBV5-4	TGTGCCAGCAGCGCAAGACTAGCGGGGGGCACAGATACGCAGTATTTT	CASSARLAGGTDTQYF
TRBJ2-5	once	-	TRBV5-1	TGCGCCCGCAGCCGAGGGGGGGAACAAGAGACCCAGTACTTC	CARSRGGEQETQYF
TRBJ2-3	-	TRBD2	TRBV7-9	TGTGCCAGCAGCTCCACTGCGGGACTAGCGGGCACAGATACGCAGTATTTT	CASSSTAGLAGTDTQYF
TRBJ2-5	-	-	TRBV7-8	TGTGCCAGCAGCTTAGGTCCGGGGTACGAGACCCAGTACTTC	CASSLGPGYETQYF
TRBJ2-5	-	-	TRBV5-1	TGCGCCAGCAGCTTGCTTCAGGGAGGCCAAGAGACCCAGTACTTC	CASSLLQGGQETQYF
TRBJ2-7	medium-sized	-	TRBV6-5	TGTGCCAGCAGTTTCGGGGGACTCGGAGAGCAGTACTTC	CASSFGGLGEQYF
TRBJ1-5	-	TRBD1	TRBV6-5	TGTGCCAGCAGCTGGGACAGACATCAGCCCCAGCATTTT	CASSWDRHQPQHF
TRBJ2-1	-	-	TRBV7-9	TGTGCCAGCAGCTTACGGACAGTAACGAATGAGCAGTTCTTC	CASSLRTVTNEQFF
TRBJ2-1	-	-	TRBV6-5	TGTGCCAGCAGTTTCCCGGACAGCTCCTACAATGAGCAGTTCTTC	CASSFPDSSYNEQFF
TRBJ1-2	-	-	TRBV27	TGTGCCAGCAGTTCCTCCGGTCGCGGCTACACCTTC	CASSSSGRGYTF
TRBJ2-2	-	-	TRBV2	TGTGCCAGCAGGAGAGGGCCGAACACCGGGGAGCTGTTTTTT	CASRRGPNTGELFF
TRBJ2-5	-	-	TRBV6-6	TGTGCCAGCAGAAGGGGCCAAGGAGAGACCCAGTACTTC	CASRRGQGETQYF
TRBJ1-2	-	-	TRBV6-5	TGTGCCAGCAGTTATTCAGACGCGACGGGAGGCTACACCTTC	CASSYSDATGGYTF
TRBJ2-1	-	TRBD2	TRBV29-1	TGCAGCGTTGAAGACTACCTAGCGGACTCCTACAATGAGCAGTTCTTC	CSVEDYLADSYNEQFF
TRBJ1-2	-	-	TRBV4-2	TGTGCCAGCAGCCAAGATCAAGGCCAGCCTTTCACCTTC	CASSQDQGQPFTF
TRBJ2-5	-	TRBD1	TRBV7-9	TGTGCCAGCAGCTTAGCGACAGGGTGGGGGGAGACCCAGTACTTC	CASSLATGWGETQYF
TRBJ1-1	-	-	TRBV10-3	TGTGCCATCAGTGGGCAGGGTCGAACTGAAGCTTTCTTT	CAISGQGRTEAFF
TRBJ1-2	-	-	TRBV28	TGTGCCAGCAGTTTGACCTTTTCTATAGGTGCGGGCTACACCTTC	CASSLTFSIGAGYTF
TRBJ2-2	-	TRBD2	TRBV7-2	TGTGCCAGCAGCTTAGCGGAGCGGGGGAACGGAGAGCTGTTTTTT	CASSLAERGNGELFF
TRBJ2-3	-	-	TRBV29-1	TGCAGCGTTGAAGGGGGCAGCGCCGGTACGCAGTATTTT	CSVEGGSAGTQYF
TRBJ1-5	-	-	TRBV6-1	TGTGCCAGCAGTGGGACTTTCAATCAGCCCCAGCATTTT	CASSGTFNQPQHF
TRBJ2-5	-	-	TRBV30	TGTGCCTGGAGTGTACGAGTGCCTAGGGTTGAGACCCAGTACTTC	CAWSVRVPRVETQYF
TRBJ1-1	-	-	TRBV4-3	TGCGCCAGCAGCCAAGTCCTGCAGAACACTGAAGCTTTCTTT	CASSQVLQNTEAFF
TRBJ1-1	-	-	TRBV5-6	TGTGCCAGCAGCTTTAATCATGGGGGCAGGGGAAACACTGAAGCTTTCTTT	CASSFNHGGRGNTEAFF
TRBJ1-1	-	-	TRBV28	TGTGCCAGCCCGTCGGATCCAGACCGGGCCTCTTTTTCTGGGAACACTGAAGCTTTCTTT	CASPSDPDRASFSGNTEAFF
TRBJ1-2	-	TRBD1	TRBV27	TGTGCCAGCAGTCAACAGGGGAAAGGTGGCTACACCTTC	CASSQQGKGGYTF
TRBJ2-3	-	TRBD2	TRBV5-4	TGTGCCAGCAGCTTAGCGGGGGGGCAAGATACGCAGTATTTT	CASSLAGGQDTQYF
TRBJ1-5	-	-	TRBV27	TGTGCCACCAATCAGCCCCAGCATTTT	CATNQPQHF
TRBJ2-1	few	-	TRBV5-1	TGCGCCAGCAAGGGTGGGGGAACCTACAATGAGCAGTTCTTC	CASKGGGTYNEQFF
TRBJ2-5	-	TRBD2	TRBV4-3	TGCGCCAGCAGCCAAGATCGGGACGGGAGGGGGCAAGAGACCCAGTACTTC	CASSQDRDGRGQETQYF
TRBJ2-7	-	-	TRBV29-1	TGCAGCGTTGTTTCAGGTTTCTACGAGCAGTACTTC	CSVVSGFYEQYF
TRBJ1-3	-	-	TRBV5-4	TGTGCCAGCAGTTTACACCCTGGAAACACCATATATTTT	CASSLHPGNTIYF
TRBJ1-4	-	TRBD1	TRBV5-1	TGCGCCAGCAGCCACGGACAGGGTAAAGCTAATGAAAAACTGTTTTTT	CASSHGQGKANEKLFF
TRBJ2-7	-	-	TRBV19	TGTGCCAGCAACGAACGGAGCCAGGGCCGGTTAATTTCCGAGCAGTACTTC	CASNERSQGRLISEQYF
TRBJ2-1	-	TRBD1	TRBV9	TGTGCCAGCAGCTCCGACAGGGCCTACAATGAGCAGTTCTTC	CASSSDRAYNEQFF
TRBJ1-1	-	-	TRBV7-8	TGTGCCAGCAGTTCTCGGACCACAACCAACACTGAAGCTTTCTTT	CASSSRTTTNTEAFF
TRBJ2-1	-	TRBD2	TRBV6-5	TGTGCCAGCAGTTATGGTCTAGCGGGAGACAATGAGCAGTTCTTC	CASSYGLAGDNEQFF
TRBJ1-1	few	-	TRBV19	TGTGCCAGTAGTGTACAGAACACTGAAGCTTTCTTT	CASSVQNTEAFF
TRBJ2-3	-	-	TRBV6-1	TGTGCCAGCAGTGAGCTCACAGATACGCAGTATTTT	CASSELTDTQYF
TRBJ2-5	once	-	TRBV5-8	TGTGCCAGCAGCCGAGTACAGCGTGGGGTAGAGACCCAGTACTTC	CASSRVQRGVETQYF
TRBJ2-3	-	TRBD2	TRBV7-2	TGTGCCAGCAGCTTTTACGGAATGGGTAGCGGGGGCTCAGATACGCAGTATTTT	CASSFYGMGSGGSDTQYF
TRBJ2-7	-	TRBD1	TRBV7-2	TGTGCCAGCAGCTTGGACAGGGGAGACGAGCAGTACTTC	CASSLDRGDEQYF
TRBJ2-4	-	-	TRBV5-1	TGCGCCAGCAGCTTGGGAGTGGGAGCCAAAAACATTCAGTACTTC	CASSLGVGAKNIQYF
TRBJ2-6	-	TRBD1	TRBV30	TGTGCCTGGAGCCGGGACAGGGCAGCCGGGGCCAACGTCCTGACTTTC	CAWSRDRAAGANVLTF
TRBJ1-3	few	TRBD1	TRBV7-2	TGTGCCAGCAGCGCTGACAGGGGGCTTGGAAACACCATATATTTT	CASSADRGLGNTIYF
TRBJ1-1	once	TRBD1	TRBV5-5	TGTGCCAGCAGCACTACAGGGGCGGCTGAAGCTTTCTTT	CASSTTGAAEAFF
TRBJ2-7	-	TRBD2	TRBV28	TGTGCCAGCAGTCCCATAGCGGGAGTAAGGGAGCAGTACTTC	CASSPIAGVREQYF
TRBJ1-6	-	TRBD1	TRBV5-1	TGCGCCAGCAGCTTGGAGGGGGCGAGGCGGGGGATTAATTCACCCCTCCACTTT	CASSLEGARRGINSPLHF
TRBJ2-1	-	TRBD2	TRBV28	TGTGCCAGCAGGAAGGGACTAGTATACAATGAGCAGTTCTTC	CASRKGLVYNEQFF
TRBJ2-5	-	-	TRBV5-1	TGCGCCAGCAGCTTGGGGGGTCCTCAAGAGACCCAGTACTTC	CASSLGGPQETQYF
TRBJ2-7	-	TRBD2	TRBV18	TGTGCCAGCTCACTTGAACTAGCGCTACATTCCTACGAGCAGTACTTC	CASSLELALHSYEQYF
TRBJ1-4	-	-	TRBV19	TGTGCCAGTAGTATGGGAGGTTCCGGGGGACTGTTTTTT	CASSMGGSGGLFF
TRBJ1-5	-	-	TRBV29-1	TGCAGCGTTGAAGAAAACGGGAATCAGCCCCAGCATTTT	CSVEENGNQPQHF
TRBJ2-7	-	TRBD2	TRBV4-2	TGTGCCAGCAGCCGAGTGACAGGGGGAACTAGCGGGGGGCTGAACGAGCAGTACTTC	CASSRVTGGTSGGLNEQYF
TRBJ1-1	-	-	TRBV4-2	TGTGCCAGCAGCCCCGGGGCACAGAGGAACACTGAAGCTTTCTTT	CASSPGAQRNTEAFF
TRBJ1-2	-	-	TRBV7-9	TGTGCCAGCAGCCGCATAACCGGTACAGCGACGAACTATGGCTACACCTTC	CASSRITGTATNYGYTF